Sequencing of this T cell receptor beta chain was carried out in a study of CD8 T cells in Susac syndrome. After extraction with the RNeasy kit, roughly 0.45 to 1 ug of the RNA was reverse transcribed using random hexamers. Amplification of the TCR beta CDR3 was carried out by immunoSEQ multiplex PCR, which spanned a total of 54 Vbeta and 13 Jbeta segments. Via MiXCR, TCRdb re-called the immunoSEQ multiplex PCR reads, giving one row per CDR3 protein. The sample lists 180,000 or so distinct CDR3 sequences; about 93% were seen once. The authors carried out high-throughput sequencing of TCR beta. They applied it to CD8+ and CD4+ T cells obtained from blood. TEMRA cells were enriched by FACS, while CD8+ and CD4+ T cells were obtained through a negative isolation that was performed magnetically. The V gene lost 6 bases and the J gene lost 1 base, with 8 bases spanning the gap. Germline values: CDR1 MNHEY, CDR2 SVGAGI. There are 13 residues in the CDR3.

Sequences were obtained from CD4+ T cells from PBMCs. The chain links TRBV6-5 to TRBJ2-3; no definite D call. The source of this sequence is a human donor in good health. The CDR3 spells CASSRSRTDTQYF. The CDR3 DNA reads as TGTGCCAGCAGCCGTAGTCGCACAGATACGCAGTATTTT.